A single sample gave rise to the 29 T cell receptor beta chains below, sequenced in a study of T cells in Graves' hyperthyroidism and ophthalmopathy. Amplified regions were TCR beta CDR3 sequences from RNA transcripts. HTBI primers were used for first-round RT-PCR of the TCR CDR3. TCRdb itself ran the multiplex PCR reads through MiXCR, one entry per CDR3 protein. The table has about 380,000 distinct CDR3 sequences, approximately 17% seen once. Specimen: blood. Receptors were obtained from a young man with Graves' ophthalmopathy.

The gene calls are TRBV28 and TRBJ2-5; D is possibly TRBD2 (6 bases). The V end was cut by 6 bases, the J end by 10 bases, with 15 bases between. Germline CDR1 MDHEN, CDR2 SYDVKM. The CDR3 consists of 12 residues. The CDR3 here is CASSTGLPDQYF. The CDR3 nucleotides are TGTGCCAGCAGCACGGGACTCCCGGACCAGTACTTC.

CDR3 in amino acids: CASSSSGKETQYF. The CDR3 DNA reads as TGTGCCAGCAGCTCTAGCGGAAAAGAGACCCAGTACTTC. The chain couples TRBV14 to TRBJ2-5, with 7 bases that match TRBD2. The germline V gene has CDR1 SGHDN and CDR2 FVKESK. The CDR3 sequence is 13 residues long. After removal of 5 bases from V and 3 bases from J, the junction contained 3 bases not matched to a gene. Complete variable domain (other parts from reference TRBV14 and TRBJ2-5): EAGVTQFPSHSVIEKGQTVTLRCDPISGHDNLYWYRRVMGKEIKFLLHFVKESKQDESGMPNNRFLAERTGGTYSTLKVQPAELEDSGVYFCASSSSGKETQYFGPGTRLLVL.

There are many counts of this clonotype. CDR3 coding DNA: TGTGCCAGCAGCTTAACGAGGTCGTCGGAGCTGTTTTTT. Translation: CASSLTRSSELFF. The gene calls are TRBV7-3 and TRBJ2-2; D gene unclear. V was shortened by 0 bases and J by 10 bases, with 9 bases between the two germline ends. This CDR3 is 13 amino acids long. Germline V gives CDR1 SGHTA, CDR2 FQGTGA. Full variable domain (outside the CDR3, taken from reference TRBV7-3 and TRBJ2-2): GAGVSQTPSNKVTEKGKYVELRCDPISGHTALYWYRQSLGQGPEFLIYFQGTGAADDSGLPNDRFFAVRPEGSVSTLKIQRTERGDSAVYLCASSLTRSSELFFGEGSRLTVL.

This clonotype showed up many times. The V and J genes are TRBV12-3 or TRBV12-4 and TRBJ2-3; 7 bases match TRBD1. Losses at the gene ends were 6 bases for V and 2 bases for J; bases not matched to a gene: 14. The CDR3 loop spans 17 amino acids. The chain's CDR3 is CASRSSYRGWNTDTQYF. CDR3 sequence (DNA): TGTGCCAGCAGGTCATCCTACAGGGGTTGGAACACAGATACGCAGTATTTT.

The chain recombines TRBV6-9 with TRBJ2-1; 10 bases match TRBD2. The germline V gene encodes CDR1 MNHGY and CDR2 SVAAGI. J lost 4 bases, V lost 8 bases, and 8 bases had no gene match. This CDR3 has 15 residues. The CDR3 reads CASGSPGLAYNEQFF. The CDR3, as DNA: TGTGCCAGCGGTTCTCCGGGACTAGCGTACAATGAGCAGTTCTTC.

This clonotype was seen a handful of times. CDR3 in DNA: TGTGCCAGCAGCCGCCCGGATAGCGGGGTAGAGTGGCAGTACTTC. This codes for CASSRPDSGVEWQYF. The chain has TRBV7-9 and TRBJ2-7, with 8 bases matching TRBD2. The germline gives CDR1 SEHNR, CDR2 FQNEAQ (reference sequence). J was trimmed by 9 bases and V by 5 bases; bases with no gene match: 15. The CDR3 consists of 15 residues.

Many counts were recorded for this clonotype. The chain employs TRBV3-1 and TRBJ2-7; 9 bases are a match to TRBD2. The CDR3 covers 17 residues. Germline V gene sequence: CDR1 LGHDT, CDR2 YNNKEL (reference sequence). J gave up 0 bases and V 4 bases, and 10 bases lay outside the gene matches. As DNA, the CDR3 is TGTGCCAGCAGCCCCGAGGGAGCGGGGGGTATCTCCTACGAGCAGTACTTC. Translating gives CASSPEGAGGISYEQYF.

This clonotype came up a few times. The V call is TRBV7-2, the J call TRBJ1-5; 8 nucleotides match TRBD1. Germline CDR1 is SGHTA and CDR2 is FQGNSA. V trimming: 5 bases; J trimming: 5 bases; junction bases outside the gene matches: 11. The CDR3 is 16 residues long. The CDR3 DNA is TGTGCCAGCAGCCTGTCTGGGACAGGAATGGATCAGCCCCAGCATTTT. This translates into CASSLSGTGMDQPQHF.

This clonotype has at least ten counts. This sequence joins TRBV5-1 and TRBJ2-1, with D possibly being TRBD1 (5 bases). Germline V gene data show CDR1 as SGHRS and CDR2 as YFSETQ. Trimming took 1 base from V and 5 from J, leaving 13 bases between them. The CDR3 length is 15 residues. The CDR3 DNA reads as TGCGCCAGCAGCTTGAAGGGGCCTATCGACAATGAGCAGTTCTTC. Protein sequence: CASSLKGPIDNEQFF.

This clonotype came up many times. The CDR3: CASSLGVGTLDTEAFF. In DNA form, the CDR3 reads TGTGCCAGCAGCTTAGGGGTCGGGACGTTAGACACTGAAGCTTTCTTT. This chain joins TRBV7-6 and TRBJ1-1; weak D call: TRBD1 (5 bases). The germline CDR1 and CDR2 sequences are SGHVS and FNYEAQ. V was trimmed by 1 base and J by 3 bases, leaving 15 bases between them. The CDR3 totals 16 residues.

This clonotype was found many times. The chain employs TRBV2 and TRBJ1-6; tentative D call: TRBD1 (6 bases). The CDR3 runs to 13 residues. Germline V gene lookup returns CDR1 SNHLY and CDR2 FYNNEI. V was cut by 6 bases and J by 10 bases, with 13 bases left in between. CDR3: CASRGQRNSPLHF. CDR3 in DNA: TGTGCCAGCAGAGGACAGAGAAACTCACCCCTCCACTTT.

A few counts support this clonotype. The CDR3 spells CASSQGHITEAFF. The CDR3 coding sequence is TGTGCCAGCAGCCAGGGACATATCACTGAAGCTTTCTTT. The chain has TRBV6-1 and TRBJ1-1; D is perhaps TRBD1 (6 bases). With 6 bases removed from V and 4 bases from J, the gap between germline ends came to 12 bases. CDR1 and CDR2 (germline): MNHNS, SASEGT. The CDR3 has 13 amino acids.

There are a few counts of this clonotype. The chain is built from TRBV6-1 and TRBJ2-7; weak D call: TRBD1 (5 bases). Trimming pared 8 bases from V and 7 bases from J, leaving 9 bases between. Germline CDR1 MNHNS, CDR2 SASEGT. The CDR3 runs to 10 residues. The CDR3 nucleotides read TGTGCCAGCGGCAGGACAGAGCAGTACTTC. It yields the protein CASGRTEQYF.

This clonotype was counted between two and nine times. This may stem from a read error, because a much larger clone lies one nucleotide away. The chain carries TRBV7-9 and TRBJ1-1; D is unresolved. The length of the CDR3 is 12 residues. V was trimmed by 7 bases and J by 2 bases, leaving 8 bases between them. Germline CDR1 reads SEHNR; CDR2 reads FQNEAQ (reference sequence). CDR3 loop: CASNFYNTEAFF. CDR3 sequence (DNA): TGTGCCAGCAACTTTTACAACACTGAAGCTTTCTTT.

The chain carries TRBV7-9 and TRBJ1-2; D remains unclear. Trimming left V 3 bases short and J 2 bases short, with 4 bases between. The CDR3 spans 12 residues. From germline, CDR1 is SEHNR and CDR2 FQNEAQ (reference sequence). The CDR3 here is CASSFRNYGYTF. The DNA of the CDR3 is TGTGCCAGCAGCTTTAGGAACTATGGCTACACCTTC.

This clonotype was seen ten or more times. The chain recombines TRBV3-1 with TRBJ2-2, with a possible D match to TRBD1 (6 bases). The CDR3 length is 15 residues. The germline V gene has CDR1 LGHDT and CDR2 YNNKEL (reference sequence). Trimming removed 5 bases from V and 2 bases from J, with 12 bases in between. In DNA, the CDR3 is TGTGCCAGCAGCGGAAGGACAGTTAACACCGGGGAGCTGTTTTTT. Translation: CASSGRTVNTGELFF. Looking up the rest from reference TRBV3-1 and TRBJ2-2 gives the full variable domain: DTAVSQTPKYLVTQMGNDKSIKCEQNLGHDTMYWYKQDSKKFLKIMFSYNNKELIINETVPNRFSPKSPDKAHLNLHINSLELGDSAVYFCASSGRTVNTGELFFGEGSRLTVL.

The genes are TRBV6-1 and TRBJ2-3, with TRBD2 matching 8 bases. The germline CDR1 and CDR2 sequences are MNHNS and SASEGT. The CDR3 has 16 amino acids. With 5 bases clipped from V and 5 bases from J, the junction kept 12 bases outside the gene matches. The CDR3 loop is CASSLSGGATQDTQYF. The CDR3 DNA reads TGTGCCAGCAGTTTGTCCGGGGGGGCTACTCAAGATACGCAGTATTTT.

This clonotype was detected a few times. The V call is TRBV6-2 or TRBV6-3, the J call TRBJ1-5; TRBD1 might be the D (5 bases). Germline loops: CDR1 MNHEY, CDR2 SVGEGT. The CDR3 is 15 residues long. V lost 5 bases to trimming and J lost 3 bases, with 14 bases between them. In DNA form, the CDR3 reads TGTGCCAGCAGTGTCAGCAGGGAATACAATCAGCCCCAGCATTTT. Amino acid sequence: CASSVSREYNQPQHF.

V gene TRBV29-1 combines with J gene TRBJ1-2; D is possibly TRBD1 (6 bases). Germline V gene sequence: CDR1 SQVTM, CDR2 ANQGSEA. The CDR3 has 10 amino acids. V was shortened by 4 bases and J by 8 bases, with 8 bases between the two germline ends. The CDR3 reads CSVGGGGYTF. CDR3 DNA sequence: TGCAGCGTTGGAGGGGGAGGCTACACCTTC.

There are a few counts of this clonotype. The genes are TRBV6-1 and TRBJ2-1, with D perhaps given as TRBD1 or TRBD2 (6 bases each). Per germline, CDR1 MNHNS and CDR2 SASEGT. The CDR3 length is 14 residues. With 5 bases removed from V and 10 bases from J, the gap between germline ends came to 18 bases. CDR3 protein: CASSTPGEGGEQFF. The CDR3 DNA follows: TGTGCCAGCAGTACACCGGGAGAGGGGGGAGAGCAGTTCTTC.

This clonotype was counted at least ten times. The chain carries TRBV2 and TRBJ2-3; TRBD2 aligns across 15 bases. CDR3 size: 17 residues. Germline values: CDR1 SNHLY, CDR2 FYNNEI. V lost 6 bases, J lost 8 bases, and 12 bases stayed unmatched. The CDR3 DNA reads TGTGCCAGCAGCGACCCGGGACTAGCGGGGGGTTCGGCTACGCAGTATTTT. Translating gives CASSDPGLAGGSATQYF.

The chain recombines TRBV9 with TRBJ2-5; D is ambiguous. V dropped 7 bases and J dropped 2 bases, with 18 bases sitting between them. Germline V gene lookup returns CDR1 SGDLS and CDR2 YYNGEE. The CDR3 is 15 amino acids. CDR3 sequence reads: CASPPTGRVQETQYF. The CDR3 nucleotides read TGTGCCAGCCCCCCGACTGGAAGGGTACAAGAGACCCAGTACTTC.

The sample holds a few counts of this clonotype. V gene TRBV6-1 combines with J gene TRBJ1-3; no definite D call. The CDR3 sequence is 11 residues long. The V gene lost 7 bases and the J gene lost 7 bases, with 8 bases spanning the gap. The germline gives CDR1 MNHNS, CDR2 SASEGT. The CDR3 sequence: CASTFGNTIYF. DNA for the CDR3: TGTGCCAGCACTTTTGGGAACACCATATATTTT.

This clonotype was counted ten times or more. The chain employs TRBV11-2 and TRBJ1-6, with no clear D. Germline CDR1 and CDR2: SGHAT and FQNNGV. There are 12 residues in the CDR3. The V end lost 5 bases, the J end lost 5 bases, and 4 bases lay between the germline ends. In nucleotides, the CDR3 is TGTGCCAGCAGCCAAAATAATTCACCCCTCCACTTT. Translation gives CASSQNNSPLHF.

The genes are TRBV27 and TRBJ2-7; no clear D gene. V lost 4 bases to trimming and J lost 2 bases, with 15 bases between them. Germline V lookup: CDR1 MNHEY, CDR2 SMNVEV (reference sequence). The CDR3 runs 15 residues. DNA for the CDR3: TGTGCCAGCAGTTCGAAGTCCCTTTATACCTACGAGCAGTACTTC. Translated, it gives CASSSKSLYTYEQYF.

This clonotype was observed at least ten times. The J gene is TRBJ1-1, the V gene TRBV2, with D tentatively TRBD1 (5 bases). Trimming took 7 bases from V and 3 from J, leaving 15 bases between them. The CDR3 totals 14 residues. CDR1 and CDR2 from the germline V gene are SNHLY and FYNNEI. This chain's CDR3 is CASTIRPGDTEAFF. The CDR3 nucleotides read TGTGCCAGCACCATAAGGCCGGGGGACACTGAAGCTTTCTTT.

The chain couples TRBV29-1 to TRBJ2-2, with D possibly called TRBD1 or TRBD2 (5 bases each). Trimming removed 8 bases at V and 6 bases at J, with 16 bases between. Germline assignment: CDR1 SQVTM and CDR2 ANQGSEA. The CDR3 is made up of 13 amino acids. CDR3 sequence: CSISGTPAGELFF. CDR3 bases: TGCAGCATCTCCGGGACCCCTGCCGGGGAGCTGTTTTTT.

The rearrangement joins TRBV19 to TRBJ2-3, with 7 bases identical to TRBD2. The CDR3 runs 18 residues. V lost 7 bases, J lost 3 bases, and 19 bases stayed unmatched. Germline CDR1 is LNHDA and CDR2 is SQIVND (reference sequence). This CDR3 reads CASKGPAGIPEGTDTQYF. CDR3 nucleotides: TGTGCCAGTAAGGGTCCAGCGGGGATCCCGGAGGGGACAGATACGCAGTATTTT.

This clonotype was seen only a few times. V is TRBV10-2 and J is TRBJ2-3; D tentatively reads TRBD1 or TRBD2 (6 bases each). From germline, CDR1 is WSHSY and CDR2 SAAADI. The CDR3 spans 14 residues. V was cut by 0 bases and J by 5 bases, with 9 bases left in between. The CDR3 DNA follows: TGCGCCAGCAGTGAGTCGGGGGGCGGAGATACGCAGTATTTT. This gives the protein CASSESGGGDTQYF.